This T cell receptor beta chain was retrieved from a study of T cell responses to AZD1222 COVID-19 vaccine. This CDR3 spans 12 amino acids. V was pared by 9 bases and J by 6 bases, with 4 bases of the junction left unmatched. The germline V gene has CDR1 MDHEN and CDR2 SYDVKM. Generated by immunoSEQ multiplex PCR, the TCRdb table keeps only in-frame clones and is missing some. The sample carries more than 150,000 clones, 90% to 95% recorded once. In its sample, this clone was seen once. Its matching antigen is unknown. Study outcomes and limitations: Repertoires were obtained only post-peak T cell response. Donors were mostly white British, more females; clonal diversity possibly underestimated.

The sequence came from an adult in good health. The rearrangement uses TRBV28 and TRBJ2-2; TRBD1 agrees at 7 bases. Here the sequenced sample was peripheral blood, taken on day 0 of AZD1222 vaccination. The CDR3 sequence: CARQGLAGELFF. CDR3 nucleotide sequence: TGTGCCAGACAGGGGTTGGCCGGGGAGCTGTTTTTT.